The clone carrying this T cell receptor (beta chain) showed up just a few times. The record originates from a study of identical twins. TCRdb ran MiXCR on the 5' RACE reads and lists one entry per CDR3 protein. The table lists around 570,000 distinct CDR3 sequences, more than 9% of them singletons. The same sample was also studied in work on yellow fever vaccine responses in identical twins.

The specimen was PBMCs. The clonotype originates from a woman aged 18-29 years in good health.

The CDR3 reads CASRTPNYGYTF. The CDR3 bases are TGTGCCAGCCGGACTCCTAACTATGGCTACACCTTC. This chain uses TRBV19 with TRBJ1-2; unclear D gene. V was trimmed by 9 bases and J by 0 bases, leaving 8 bases between them. CDR3 length equals 12 residues. Germline CDR1 reads LNHDA; CDR2 reads SQIVND (reference sequence).